This T cell receptor beta chain was captured in a study of radiotherapy plus CTLA-4 blockade in lung cancer. Study in general: Patients showed objective responses in under 20% of cases and disease control in 31%. Study-level points and caveats: Strongest reported response predictors: early blood clone changes and post-radiation interferon-beta. In blood, tumor-derived TCR clones expanded after radiotherapy plus ipilimumab.

Trimming took off 1 base at V and 2 bases at J, with 8 bases between the two ends. This CDR3 region has 14 residues. CDR1 is SGHVS, CDR2 FNYEAQ, per germline. Clones were read by immunoSEQ multiplex PCR, and TCRdb kept only the in-frame ones, dropping some. This sample yields around 41,000 clones, of which 65% to 70% are seen a single time; 20% to 30% belongs to the top ten. Notes on this clone: The antigen remains undetermined.

Patients with chemo-refractory metastatic non-small-cell lung cancer received focal radiation plus CTLA-4 blockade with ipilimumab. The rearrangement uses TRBV7-6 and TRBJ2-5; D uncertain. This specimen was peripheral blood, taken from a patient treated with radiotherapy plus ipilimumab. The TCR was taken from a human donor with non-small cell lung cancer who had a partial response to radiotherapy plus ipilimumab. The CDR3: CASSLGAVQETQYF. The CDR3 DNA follows: TGTGCCAGCAGCTTAGGCGCCGTACAAGAGACCCAGTACTTC. Looking up the rest from reference TRBV7-6 and TRBJ2-5 gives the full variable domain: GAGVSQSPRYKVTKRGQDVALRCDPISGHVSLYWYRQALGQGPEFLTYFNYEAQQDKSGLPNDRFSAERPEGSISTLTIQRTEQRDSAMYRCASSLGAVQETQYFGPGTRLLVL.